These 25 T cell receptor beta chains were all obtained from the same sample, sequenced in a study of Graves' ophthalmopathy and Graves' hyperthyroidism (dated by TCRdb to the late 2010s). Sequenced using an Illumina HiSeq 2000. TCR beta CDR3 regions were amplified from RNA transcripts for repertoire sequencing. The first round was an RT-PCR using HTBI primers with the Qiagen OneStep RT-PCR kit, and this first round was followed by a second-round multiplex PCR, then size selection and purification. TCRdb applied fastp at Q25 and MiXCR to the public reads, then kept only in-frame beta chains. Every distinct CDR3 protein forms one entry, paired with its most common genes and DNA. Across this sample there are around 400,000 distinct CDR3 sequences, with approximately 21% seen only once. The ten biggest clones cover approximately 3.2% of the sample. Sequenced sample: peripheral blood. These receptors came from a woman under 30 with stable Graves' hyperthyroidism. Donor details come from another sample of the same person, matched by shared clones.

This clonotype was detected ten times or more. Germline is not matched at one junction end, which may reflect a read error. The chain uses TRBV20-1 and TRBJ2-7, with a possible D match to TRBD2 (5 bases). The germline CDR1 and CDR2 sequences are DFQATT and SNEGSKA (reference sequence). The CDR3 has 13 residues. The CDR3 loop reads CSASPVGRSPISF. The DNA of the CDR3 is TGCAGTGCTAGCCCAGTGGGGAGATCCCCCATAAGCTTC.

This clonotype came up many times. This rearrangement joins TRBV19 to TRBJ2-5; 7 bases are a match to TRBD2. The CDR3 spans 14 residues. Germline V CDR1 and CDR2: LNHDA, SQIVND (reference sequence). The trim removed 6 bases at V and 0 bases at J, leaving 4 bases unmatched. The CDR3 protein is CASRTSAYQETQYF. The CDR3 DNA is TGTGCCAGTAGAACTAGCGCGTACCAAGAGACCCAGTACTTC.

There are many counts of this clonotype. The V gene is TRBV7-6, the J gene TRBJ2-5; D is ambiguous. The CDR3 has 14 residues. Germline V CDR1 and CDR2: SGHVS, FNYEAQ. Trimming removed 1 base from V and 2 bases from J, with 8 bases in between. The CDR3 DNA is TGTGCCAGCAGCTTAGGCCGAGAGCAAGAGACCCAGTACTTC. It specifies CASSLGREQETQYF.

This clonotype was counted only a few times. This chain connects TRBV6-5 to TRBJ1-6; D ambiguous. The germline CDR1 and CDR2 sequences are MNHEY and SVGAGI. The CDR3 is 12 amino acids. With 4 bases removed from V and 7 bases from J, the gap between germline ends came to 5 bases. Written as DNA, the CDR3 is TGTGCCAGCAGTTTCCTGAATTCACCCCTCCACTTT. Translated, it gives CASSFLNSPLHF.

As to this clonotype: A much larger clone lies a single base off, so this may be a read error. The chain uses TRBV27 and TRBJ2-6; no firm D call. The CDR3 has 13 amino acids. The germline gives CDR1 MNHEY, CDR2 SMNVEV (reference sequence). CDR3 residues: CSTLRSGANVLTF. CDR3 nucleotide sequence: TGTTCCACGCTGCGATCTGGGGCCAACGTCCTGACTTTC.

The rearrangement links TRBV6-5 to TRBJ1-2; TRBD1 is a possible D gene (5 bases). Germline lookup yields CDR1 MNHEY and CDR2 SVGAGI. Trimming left V 4 bases short and J 4 bases short, with 13 bases between. The CDR3 contains 14 residues. For the CDR3, the DNA is TGTGCCAGCAGTTTCGGGGGAGCAGTCTATGGCTACACCTTC. Its protein product is CASSFGGAVYGYTF.

This rearrangement joins TRBV20-1 to TRBJ1-2, with a tentative D call TRBD1 (6 bases). Germline loops: CDR1 DFQATT, CDR2 SNEGSKA (reference sequence). The CDR3 is 16 amino acids. Trimming removed 0 bases from V and 3 bases from J, with 17 bases in between. The CDR3 reads CSARDLVGGLHYGYTF. The DNA for the CDR3 is TGCAGTGCTAGAGATCTCGTCGGGGGCCTTCACTATGGCTACACCTTC.

This clonotype was observed at least ten times. The rearrangement links TRBV28 to TRBJ1-1; TRBD1 agrees at 12 bases. Germline assignment: CDR1 MDHEN and CDR2 SYDVKM. CDR3 length equals 17 residues. With 6 bases clipped from V and 3 bases from J, the junction kept 11 bases outside the gene matches. The CDR3 nucleotides are TGTGCCAGCAGAGTCACCGGGACAGGGGGCTTAGACACTGAAGCTTTCTTT. Its translation is CASRVTGTGGLDTEAFF.

This clonotype was counted a few times. The rearrangement uses TRBV7-2 and TRBJ2-3; D call uncertain. V was cut by 0 bases and J by 0 bases, with 7 bases left in between. The germline gives CDR1 SGHTA, CDR2 FQGNSA. The CDR3 is 15 amino acids. As DNA, the CDR3 is TGTGCCAGCAGCTTAGCCGGGTTGAGCACAGATACGCAGTATTTT. Protein product: CASSLAGLSTDTQYF.

This clonotype was seen repeatedly, ten times or more. Its ends do not fully match the called genes, so a read error is possible. The V gene is TRBV29-1, the J gene TRBJ1-1, with D hard to call. CDR1 is SQVTM, CDR2 ANQGSEA, per germline. This CDR3 spans 12 amino acids. The CDR3 loop is CSVAWPNTEAFF. The CDR3 DNA reads as TGTAGCGTTGCTTGGCCGAACACTGAAGCTTTCTTT.

This clonotype was observed a single time. The chain joins TRBV3-1 to TRBJ2-5, with D maybe TRBD2 (6 bases). V lost 0 bases to trimming and J lost 5 bases, with 13 bases between them. The CDR3 consists of 15 residues. CDR1 is LGHDT, CDR2 YNNKEL, per germline (reference sequence). CDR3 in amino acids: CASSQDGGAAETQYF. CDR3 nucleotides: TGTGCCAGCAGCCAAGACGGGGGTGCAGCGGAGACCCAGTACTTC.

This clonotype was picked up a small number of times. The rearrangement uses TRBV6-2 or TRBV6-3 and TRBJ2-5; possibly TRBD1 for D (5 bases). The CDR3 length is 14 residues. V shed 0 bases and J shed 4 bases, with 9 bases lying between them. Germline V gives CDR1 MNHEY, CDR2 SVGEGT. The CDR3 region has the DNA TGTGCCAGCAGTTACTCGACAGATCTAGAGACCCAGTACTTC. It is translated as CASSYSTDLETQYF.

The count of this clonotype is one. This chain uses TRBV7-2 with TRBJ2-7; 11 positions agree with TRBD2. Germline lookup yields CDR1 SGHTA and CDR2 FQGNSA. This CDR3 has 15 residues. V shed 0 bases, J shed 9 bases, and the junction held 7 bases outside the gene matches. CDR3 amino acids: CASSLAQPTSGGQYF. DNA of the CDR3: TGTGCCAGCAGCTTAGCGCAACCCACTAGCGGGGGGCAGTACTTC.

This clonotype has at least ten counts. The chain recombines TRBV27 with TRBJ2-7; D might be TRBD2 (6 bases). Germline assignment: CDR1 MNHEY and CDR2 SMNVEV (reference sequence). The CDR3 is 14 residues long. V lost 4 bases and J lost 2, with 12 bases in between. CDR3 sequence: CASSWGGETYEQYF. CDR3 nucleotides: TGTGCCAGCAGTTGGGGAGGAGAAACCTACGAGCAGTACTTC.

The genes are TRBV30 and TRBJ1-2, with D perhaps matching TRBD1 (5 bases). The germline CDR1 and CDR2 sequences are GTSNPN and SVGIG (reference sequence). Trimming stripped 1 base from V and 4 bases from J, with 13 bases between. The CDR3 contains 14 residues. The CDR3 DNA reads as TGTGCCTGGAGTGCAAGACAGACCTTCTATGGCTACACCTTC. Its translation is CAWSARQTFYGYTF.

The V call is TRBV2, the J call TRBJ2-7; weak D call: TRBD1 (5 bases). The CDR3 loop spans 13 amino acids. V was shortened by 4 bases and J by 2 bases, with 9 bases between the two germline ends. CDR1 SNHLY and CDR2 FYNNEI come from the germline V gene. The CDR3 bases are TGTGCCAGCAGTGTCAGGGTGCCCTACGAGCAGTACTTC. Translating gives CASSVRVPYEQYF.

This clonotype was observed many times. This chain connects TRBV6-5 to TRBJ2-2; possibly TRBD1 for D (7 bases). Germline V gene sequence: CDR1 MNHEY, CDR2 SVGAGI. Trimming took off 4 bases at V and 5 bases at J, with 14 bases between the two ends. There are 15 residues in the CDR3. The CDR3 is CASSLQGGRTGELFF. For the CDR3, the DNA is TGTGCCAGCAGTTTGCAGGGGGGTCGTACCGGGGAGCTGTTTTTT.

This clonotype has ten or more counts. The chain combines TRBV6-5 with TRBJ1-2; the D is unclear. V lost 0 bases, J lost 4 bases, and 15 bases lay in between. CDR1 and CDR2 from the germline V gene are MNHEY and SVGAGI. This CDR3 has 16 amino acids. The DNA for the CDR3 is TGTGCCAGCAGTTACTCGAGTGGGCAGAGCCTCTATGGCTACACCTTC. Protein product: CASSYSSGQSLYGYTF.

This clonotype was observed at least ten times. CDR3 DNA sequence: TGTGCCAGCAGGGTCCGATCCCAAAATGAAGCTTTCTTT. It yields the protein CASRVRSQNEAFF. V is TRBV7-9 and J is TRBJ1-1; no reliable D call. The CDR3 length is 13 residues. The germline V gene encodes CDR1 SEHNR and CDR2 FQNEAQ (reference sequence). V lost 6 bases, J lost 7 bases, and 15 bases lay in between.

Ten or more counts support this clonotype. One base away lies a much larger clone, so this may be a sequencing read error. The conserved phenylalanine or tryptophan is not found at the CDR3 terminus, so this likely reflects a read error. The chain has TRBV7-2 and TRBJ1-5, with D maybe TRBD1 (6 bases). V shed 4 bases and J shed 4 bases, with 11 bases lying between them. The germline V gene encodes CDR1 SGHTA and CDR2 FQGNSA. The CDR3 totals 14 residues. CDR3 coding DNA: TGTGCCAGCAGCTCACAGGGAGGGAATCAGCCCCAGCATCTT. Protein: CASSSQGGNQPQHL.

This clonotype was observed at least ten times. This chain links TRBV6-2 or TRBV6-3 with TRBJ1-1; D might be TRBD1 (6 bases). The germline V and J ends were trimmed by 7 bases and 3 bases, with 12 bases remaining between them. CDR1 is MNHEY, CDR2 SVGEGT, per germline. The CDR3 covers 13 residues. The CDR3 DNA reads as TGTGCCAGCACCAGAAACAGGGACACTGAAGCTTTCTTT. Translating it yields CASTRNRDTEAFF.

This clonotype was recorded at least ten times. V gene TRBV2 combines with J gene TRBJ1-2, with D perhaps matching TRBD1 (5 bases). Germline V gene data show CDR1 as SNHLY and CDR2 as FYNNEI. CDR3 length equals 15 residues. V lost 7 bases, J lost 0 bases, and 15 bases lay in between. CDR3 region: CASTPSGGSNYGYTF. CDR3 DNA sequence: TGTGCCAGCACCCCGTCGGGGGGATCTAACTATGGCTACACCTTC.

This clonotype was counted at least ten times. The DNA for the CDR3 is TGTGCCAGCAGTTACGTCCAGGGTCGGGGCTACACCTTC. Its protein product is CASSYVQGRGYTF. The chain carries TRBV6-5 and TRBJ1-2; TRBD1 is a possible D gene (5 bases). The germline V and J ends were trimmed by 2 bases and 8 bases, with 12 bases remaining between them. Germline CDR1 MNHEY, CDR2 SVGAGI. This CDR3 is 13 amino acids long.

This clonotype was picked up many times. This sequence joins TRBV2 and TRBJ1-3; a weak D match, TRBD1 (6 bases). V lost 4 bases and J 0 bases, leaving 10 bases between the germline ends. Germline assignment: CDR1 SNHLY and CDR2 FYNNEI. This CDR3 is built from 15 residues. Written as DNA, the CDR3 is TGTGCCAGCAGTGGACAGGTCCGCTCTGGAAACACCATATATTTT. It codes for CASSGQVRSGNTIYF.

There are many counts of this clonotype. A much larger clone differs by one base, so this may be a read error. The conserved phenylalanine or tryptophan is not found at the CDR3 terminus, so this likely reflects a read error. The V gene is TRBV6-2 or TRBV6-3, the J gene TRBJ1-5; 9 bases fit TRBD1. Germline V gene sequence: CDR1 MNHEY, CDR2 SVGEGT. With 2 bases clipped from V and 9 bases from J, the junction kept 5 bases outside the gene matches. CDR3 length: 14 amino acids. The CDR3 is CASSYDRGVGPQHS. The CDR3 DNA sequence: TGTGCCAGCAGTTACGACAGGGGGGTAGGGCCCCAGCATTCT.